The 29 T cell receptor beta chains below were found in one sample sequenced in a study of blood T cell repertoires in COVID-19. Method: immunoSEQ multiplex PCR; TCRdb's copy keeps in-frame clones and lacks some. The sample carries a few hundred thousand clones, around nine tenths recorded once. The sample consisted of peripheral blood. These receptor sequences come from a woman in her twenties or thirties with COVID-19, enrolled during active disease.

The chain employs TRBV3-1 (or the pseudogene TRBV3-2) and TRBJ2-3; possibly TRBD1 for D (5 bases). Per the germline V gene, CDR1 is LGHDT and CDR2 is YNNKEL (reference sequence). This CDR3 is built from 16 residues. Trimming removed 0 bases at V and 2 bases at J, with 12 bases between. The CDR3 reads CASSQDPLGATDTQYF. The CDR3 bases are TGTGCCAGCAGCCAAGACCCTTTAGGGGCCACAGATACGCAGTATTTT.

This chain joins TRBV10-2 and TRBJ1-2; 9 nucleotides agree with TRBD1. The CDR3 length is 14 residues. Germline CDR1 and CDR2: WSHSY and SAAADI. The J segment lost 5 bases and the V segment lost 6 bases, leaving 7 bases of the junction unmatched. CDR3 protein: CASRTGTGTYGYTF. CDR3 in DNA: TGCGCCAGCAGGACCGGGACAGGGACATATGGCTACACCTTC.

For the CDR3, the DNA is TGTGCCAGCAGCTTAGTGTTAGCGGAAACGGCTCCCTACGAGCAGTACTTC. It specifies CASSLVLAETAPYEQYF. The chain uses TRBV11-2 and TRBJ2-7; perhaps TRBD2 as D (6 bases). This CDR3 contains 17 residues. Germline-derived CDR1 and CDR2 are SGHAT and FQNNGV. Trimming pared 1 base from V and 2 bases from J, leaving 18 bases between.

This clone was detected only once. The chain employs TRBV30 and TRBJ2-6; D might be TRBD2 (5 bases). The CDR3 runs 14 residues. Trimming pared 3 bases from V and 4 bases from J, leaving 10 bases between. CDR1 is GTSNPN, CDR2 SVGIG, per germline (reference sequence). In DNA, the CDR3 is TGTGCCTGGAGCGCCCCGGGGGGGGCCAACGTCCTGACTTTC. This codes for CAWSAPGGANVLTF.

The chain joins TRBV19 to TRBJ2-7, with TRBD2 matching over 13 bases. CDR1 and CDR2 (germline): LNHDA, SQIVND (reference sequence). Trimming took 7 bases from V and 2 from J; bases not matched to a gene: 5. The CDR3 covers 15 residues. The CDR3, as DNA: TGTGCCAGTACTAGGACTAGCGGGAGTCCCTACGAGCAGTACTTC. The encoded protein is CASTRTSGSPYEQYF.

The rearrangement uses TRBV2 and TRBJ2-7; D remains ambiguous. The germline V gene encodes CDR1 SNHLY and CDR2 FYNNEI. This CDR3 has 13 residues. V lost 1 base, J lost 6 bases, and 10 bases lay in between. Here the CDR3 reads CASSEGPIIEQYF. CDR3 sequence (DNA): TGTGCCAGCAGTGAAGGGCCCATTATCGAGCAGTACTTC.

The rearrangement links TRBV5-6 to TRBJ2-7; 8 nucleotides match TRBD1. The CDR3 contains 13 residues. V was clipped by 0 bases and J by 4 bases; unmatched bases: 0. CDR1 is SGHDT, CDR2 YYEEEE, per germline. The CDR3 DNA reads TGTGCCAGCAGCTTGGACAGGGGGTACGAGCAGTACTTC. Amino acids: CASSLDRGYEQYF.

A note on this clone: The sample holds other DNA sequences that translate to the same CDR3. The chain links TRBV2 to TRBJ1-5; D is possibly TRBD1 (5 bases). CDR3 length equals 14 residues. V lost 2 bases and J 2 bases, leaving 7 bases between the germline ends. The germline gives CDR1 SNHLY, CDR2 FYNNEI. In DNA, the CDR3 is TGTGCCAGCAGTGAACAGGGCGGCAATCAGCCCCAGCATTTT. Its protein is CASSEQGGNQPQHF.

This sequence joins TRBV9 and TRBJ1-4, with TRBD1 identical over 9 bases. The germline V gene has CDR1 SGDLS and CDR2 YYNGEE. The junction had 8 bases not matched to a gene; V was cut back by 4 bases and J by 7 bases. The CDR3 extends over 15 amino acids. In DNA, the CDR3 is TGTGCCAGCAGCCCTCGGACAGGGGAGGGTGAAAAACTGTTTTTT. This codes for CASSPRTGEGEKLFF.

The table lists this clone with a count of one. J is TRBJ2-1 and V is TRBV27, with TRBD2 matching 11 bases. The CDR3 contains 18 residues. Germline-derived CDR1 and CDR2 are MNHEY and SMNVEV (reference sequence). V dropped 4 bases and J dropped 5; count of bases not matched to a gene: 13. The CDR3 spells CASSSQDPSGRPHNEQFF. CDR3 sequence (DNA): TGTGCCAGCAGTTCCCAAGATCCTAGCGGGAGGCCCCACAATGAGCAGTTCTTC.

For the CDR3, the DNA is TGTGCCAGCAGTTCCCCTCCGGAGGGATACTATGGCTACACCTTC. It yields the protein CASSSPPEGYYGYTF. The V gene is TRBV28, the J gene TRBJ1-2; D not certain. This CDR3 region has 15 residues. Germline V gene data show CDR1 as MDHEN and CDR2 as SYDVKM. With 4 bases removed from V and 3 bases from J, the gap between germline ends came to 15 bases.

The chain combines TRBV5-1 with TRBJ1-6, with TRBD1 matching 7 bases. The CDR3 has 15 residues. Germline loops: CDR1 SGHRS, CDR2 YFSETQ. J was trimmed by 7 bases and V by 3 bases; bases with no gene match: 7. Written as DNA, the CDR3 is TGCGCCAGCAGCTCGCGGACAGGAGAGAATTCACCCCTCCACTTT. This encodes CASSSRTGENSPLHF.

The chain employs TRBV9 and TRBJ2-5; 10 bases align to TRBD2. The CDR3 is made up of 13 amino acids. The germline V gene encodes CDR1 SGDLS and CDR2 YYNGEE. With 7 bases clipped from V and 5 bases from J, the junction kept 5 bases outside the gene matches. CDR3 protein: CASGVAGGETQYF. The CDR3 DNA reads as TGTGCCAGCGGGGTAGCGGGAGGCGAGACCCAGTACTTC.

This sequence joins TRBV9 and TRBJ1-4; D remains unclear. This CDR3 has 14 amino acids. Per the germline V gene, CDR1 is SGDLS and CDR2 is YYNGEE. V lost 4 bases to trimming and J lost 4 bases, with 11 bases between them. CDR3 in DNA: TGTGCCAGCAGCCTCGACGGGTTTAATGAAAAACTGTTTTTT. It is translated as CASSLDGFNEKLFF.

The V gene is TRBV7-8, the J gene TRBJ2-7; D not resolved. Trimming removed 3 bases from V and 0 bases from J, with 9 bases in between. There are 14 residues in the CDR3. Germline V lookup: CDR1 SGHVS, CDR2 FQNEAQ. The CDR3 DNA follows: TGTGCCAGCAGCTTCCAGGCCGCCTCCTACGAGCAGTACTTC. Protein sequence: CASSFQAASYEQYF.

The V and J genes are TRBV28 and TRBJ1-2; D uncertain. V was pared by 1 base and J by 4 bases, with 4 bases between. CDR3 length: 12 residues. Germline V gene sequence: CDR1 MDHEN, CDR2 SYDVKM. The CDR3 bases are TGTGCCAGCAGTTTATCCAGCTATGGCTACACCTTC. It codes for CASSLSSYGYTF.

This clone was seen only once. This chain connects TRBV19 to TRBJ2-4, with D possibly TRBD1 on 6 matching bases. Trimming took 6 bases from V and 4 from J, leaving 13 bases between them. Looked up from germline, CDR1 is LNHDA and CDR2 is SQIVND (reference sequence). The CDR3 consists of 14 residues. DNA of the CDR3: TGTGCCAGTAGCCCCTCGGGACAAAAAAACATTCAGTACTTC. Protein: CASSPSGQKNIQYF.

The chain links TRBV5-1 to TRBJ2-7; 8 bases map to TRBD2. CDR3 length: 14 amino acids. CDR1 is SGHRS, CDR2 YFSETQ, per germline. With V trimmed by 4 bases and J by 2 bases, 5 bases remained unmatched. This chain's CDR3 is CASSPTSATYEQYF. CDR3 coding DNA: TGCGCCAGCAGCCCGACTAGCGCAACCTACGAGCAGTACTTC.

The chain combines TRBV9 with TRBJ1-2; 8 bases match TRBD1. The CDR3 has 15 amino acids. V shed 4 bases and J 3 bases; nucleotides not matched to a gene: 8. Germline V lookup: CDR1 SGDLS, CDR2 YYNGEE. The CDR3 nucleotides are TGTGCCAGCAGCATTGCAGGGGGCGCACACTATGGCTACACCTTC. Translating gives CASSIAGGAHYGYTF.

In this sample, this clone turned up once. The chain uses TRBV6-5 and TRBJ2-7, with TRBD2 as a possible D gene (7 bases). This CDR3 is built from 14 residues. V lost 6 bases and J lost 4, with 16 bases in between. Looked up from germline, CDR1 is MNHEY and CDR2 is SVGAGI. The CDR3 protein is CASRPIGGPYEQYF. The CDR3 region has the DNA TGTGCCAGCAGGCCCATCGGGGGGCCTTACGAGCAGTACTTC.

The chain employs TRBV11-2 and TRBJ2-7, with a possible D match to TRBD2 (6 bases). The CDR3 is made up of 15 amino acids. Germline lookup yields CDR1 SGHAT and CDR2 FQNNGV. With 5 bases removed from V and 1 base from J, the gap between germline ends came to 15 bases. The DNA of the CDR3 is TGTGCCAGCAGCCCCCGACTAGGTCAATCCTACGAGCAGTACTTC. It specifies CASSPRLGQSYEQYF.

The V call is TRBV6-6, the J call TRBJ2-3, with 8 positions matching TRBD2. V lost 7 bases and J lost 6; bases outside the gene matches: 12. Germline CDR1 is MNHNY and CDR2 is SVGAGI (reference sequence). This CDR3 spans 15 amino acids. CDR3 in amino acids: CASTQPSGSRDTQYF. In DNA form, the CDR3 reads TGTGCCAGCACCCAACCTAGCGGGTCTCGGGATACGCAGTATTTT.

This clone appeared once. V is TRBV4-1 and J is TRBJ1-1; 8 nucleotides line up with TRBD1. With 4 bases clipped from V and 2 bases from J, the junction kept 9 bases outside the gene matches. Germline V CDR1 and CDR2: MGHRA, YSYEKL. The CDR3 covers 16 residues. DNA for the CDR3: TGCGCCAGCAGCCTCCCTTTGGACAGGGCCAACACTGAAGCTTTCTTT. It encodes CASSLPLDRANTEAFF.

The V call is TRBV6-5, the J call TRBJ1-2, with a weak D call TRBD1 (5 bases). Trimming stripped 8 bases from V and 6 bases from J, with 13 bases between. Germline CDR1 and CDR2: MNHEY and SVGAGI. The CDR3 has 12 residues. The CDR3, as DNA: TGTGCCAGCTCGACAAAAGGGGATGGCTACACCTTC. Protein sequence: CASSTKGDGYTF.

The genes are TRBV10-3 and TRBJ1-6; 11 positions agree with TRBD1. This CDR3 has 16 residues. V lost 3 bases, J lost 6 bases, and 4 bases stayed unmatched. Germline CDR1 and CDR2: ENHRY and SYGVKD. The CDR3 region has the DNA TGTGCCATCAGTGACCCCGGACAGGGGGCTAATTCACCCCTCCACTTT. This sequence encodes CAISDPGQGANSPLHF.

This clone came up once. The chain is built from TRBV9 and TRBJ2-1; 12 bases are shared with TRBD2. With 1 base clipped from V and 7 bases from J, the junction kept 6 bases outside the gene matches. Per germline, CDR1 SGDLS and CDR2 YYNGEE. This CDR3 is 16 amino acids long. The CDR3 bases are TGTGCCAGCAGCGTACGACTAGCGGGAGTCGCTAATGAGCAGTTCTTC. This gives the protein CASSVRLAGVANEQFF.

The V gene is TRBV11-2, the J gene TRBJ2-7; 8 positions agree with TRBD2. The CDR3 sequence is 15 residues long. Germline V gene data show CDR1 as SGHAT and CDR2 as FQNNGV. J lost 2 bases, V lost 3 bases, and 6 bases had no gene match. CDR3 protein: CASSLGGRSAYEQYF. The CDR3 bases are TGTGCCAGCAGCTTGGGCGGGAGGTCCGCCTACGAGCAGTACTTC.

The DNA for the CDR3 is TGTGCCAGCAGCCGTCCGGGACAGGGGCCTCAGCCCCAGCATTTT. This sequence encodes CASSRPGQGPQPQHF. The rearrangement uses TRBV21-1 and TRBJ1-5; the table's D call, TRBD1, has no DNA check behind it. TRBV21-1 is shown as a pseudogene. CDR3 length equals 15 residues.

This chain connects TRBV30 to TRBJ2-7; the match to TRBD2 covers 7 bases. From germline, CDR1 is GTSNPN and CDR2 SVGIG (reference sequence). The CDR3 runs to 12 residues. V dropped 5 bases and J dropped 6; count of bases not matched to a gene: 7. CDR3 sequence: CAWGTTGGEQYF. Here the CDR3 DNA reads TGTGCCTGGGGGACTACCGGGGGCGAGCAGTACTTC.